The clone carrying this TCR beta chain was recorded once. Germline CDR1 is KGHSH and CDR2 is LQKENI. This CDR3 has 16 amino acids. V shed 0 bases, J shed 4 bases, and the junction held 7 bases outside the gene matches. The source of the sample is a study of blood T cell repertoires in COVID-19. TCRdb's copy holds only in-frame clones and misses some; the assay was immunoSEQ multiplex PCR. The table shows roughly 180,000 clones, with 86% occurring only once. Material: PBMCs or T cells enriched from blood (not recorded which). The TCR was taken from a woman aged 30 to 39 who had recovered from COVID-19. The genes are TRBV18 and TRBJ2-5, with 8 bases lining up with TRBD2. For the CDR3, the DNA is TGTGCCAGCTCACCACCCCGAGCGGGAGAGGGAGAGACCCAGTACTTC. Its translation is CASSPPRAGEGETQYF. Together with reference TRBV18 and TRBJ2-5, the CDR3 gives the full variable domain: NAGVMQNPRHLVRRRGQEARLRCSPMKGHSHVYWYRQLPEEGLKFMVYLQKENIIDESGMPKERFSAEFPKEGPSILRIQQVVRGDSAAYFCASSPPRAGEGETQYFGPGTRLLVL.